The 8 T cell receptor beta chains below were found in one sample sequenced in a study of cytomegalovirus exposure and HLA in healthy donors. With 60 Vbeta and 13 Jbeta primers, the PCR was carried out. Method: immunoSEQ multiplex PCR; TCRdb's copy keeps in-frame clones and lacks some. The profile shows more than 85,000 clones, approximately 80% of them singletons. Sequencing used PBMCs. These receptors all come from a man aged 25-45 years in good health and CMV-seronegative.

The chain uses TRBV7-6 and TRBJ1-1; 8 bases align to TRBD1. The CDR3 is made up of 15 amino acids. With 5 bases clipped from V and 3 bases from J, the junction kept 8 bases outside the gene matches. Germline V CDR1 and CDR2: SGHVS, FNYEAQ. CDR3 in DNA: TGTGCCAGCAGCCCTAGACAGGGGACGGACACTGAAGCTTTCTTT. Its translation is CASSPRQGTDTEAFF.

In its sample, this clone was seen a few times. The chain couples TRBV6-6 to TRBJ2-7; a weak D match, TRBD1 (6 bases). The germline CDR1 and CDR2 sequences are MNHNY and SVGAGI (reference sequence). Trimming cost V 0 bases and J 3 bases, with 15 bases left between them. The CDR3 spans 16 residues. CDR3 coding DNA: TGTGCCAGCAGTTACTCGAGGCGGCAGGGGCACTACGAGCAGTACTTC. Its translation is CASSYSRRQGHYEQYF.

This clone was counted only a few times. The chain links TRBV2 to TRBJ1-3; D is possibly TRBD1 (5 bases). Germline V CDR1 and CDR2: SNHLY, FYNNEI. This CDR3 comprises 15 residues. The V and J ends lost 6 bases and 2 bases respectively, with 14 bases between them. CDR3 loop: CASRSRVIAGNTIYF. The CDR3 DNA reads as TGTGCCAGCAGAAGCAGGGTAATCGCTGGAAACACCATATATTTT.

This chain links TRBV7-9 with TRBJ2-7; 13 nucleotides agree with TRBD2. The CDR3 consists of 17 residues. Germline CDR1 SEHNR, CDR2 FQNEAQ (reference sequence). The V and J ends lost 3 bases and 0 bases, in that order; junction bases with no gene match: 5. The CDR3 DNA follows: TGTGCCAGCAGCTTCGGACTAGCGGGGGAGAGCTCCTACGAGCAGTACTTC. Amino acids: CASSFGLAGESSYEQYF.

The chain joins TRBV7-8 to TRBJ1-2, with 7 bases aligning to TRBD1. Germline CDR1 is SGHVS and CDR2 is FQNEAQ. The CDR3 contains 12 residues. V lost 11 bases, J lost 8 bases, and 11 bases stayed unmatched. The CDR3: CAVNRDREGYTF. The CDR3 bases are TGTGCCGTAAACCGGGACAGAGAAGGCTACACCTTC.

The chain combines TRBV2 with TRBJ2-1, with 9 bases identical to TRBD2. The germline gives CDR1 SNHLY, CDR2 FYNNEI. The CDR3 loop spans 16 amino acids. V lost 4 bases to trimming and J lost 3 bases; unmatched junction nucleotides: 7. As DNA, the CDR3 is TGTGCCAGCAGTGGCTTAACTAGCGGGCTCTACAATGAGCAGTTCTTC. Its translation is CASSGLTSGLYNEQFF.

V usage is TRBV9 and J usage is TRBJ1-2; the match to TRBD1 covers 8 bases. Germline V gives CDR1 SGDLS, CDR2 YYNGEE. The CDR3 sequence is 15 residues long. The V segment lost 0 bases and the J segment 7 bases; nucleotides outside the gene matches: 8. The CDR3 reads CASSVGETGVAGYTF. The CDR3 coding sequence is TGTGCCAGCAGCGTAGGGGAGACAGGGGTTGCTGGCTACACCTTC.

The V gene is TRBV5-3, the J gene TRBJ2-4, with D possibly matching TRBD2 (6 bases). TRBV5-3 falls under the ORF class, with uncertain function. The CDR3 is 15 residues long. Trimming took 2 bases from V and 3 from J, leaving 12 bases between them. The CDR3: CARSFPGDYKNIQYF. CDR3 sequence (DNA): TGTGCCAGAAGCTTCCCGGGAGATTACAAAAACATTCAGTACTTC.